One and the same sample provided the 25 T cell receptor beta chains below, sequenced in a study of early T cells in non-severe SARS-CoV-2 infection. TCRdb re-called the 5' RACE reads with MiXCR, one entry per CDR3 protein. The sample carries 20,000 to 25,000 distinct CDR3 sequences, roughly 4% recorded once. Sequences were obtained from whole blood. The receptors come from an adult who was a healthcare worker with PCR-confirmed SARS-CoV-2 infection or an uninfected control (not recorded which).

Relative to its sample, this clonotype is medium-sized. The chain employs TRBV29-1 and TRBJ2-3, with D possibly being TRBD1 (6 bases). V was cut by 0 bases and J by 6 bases, with 13 bases left in between. Germline V gene data show CDR1 as SQVTM and CDR2 as ANQGSEA. This CDR3 has 14 amino acids. The CDR3 here is CSVEDNTGIDTQYF. For the CDR3, the DNA is TGCAGCGTTGAAGATAACACAGGGATTGATACGCAGTATTTT.

This clonotype was picked up many times. This CDR3 reads CASRMHTEAFF. CDR3 bases: TGTGCCAGCCGCATGCACACTGAAGCTTTCTTT. The chain links TRBV5-8 to TRBJ1-1; the D is unclear. Trimming removed 7 bases from V and 3 bases from J, with 7 bases in between. The CDR3 loop spans 11 amino acids. CDR1 SGHTS and CDR2 YDEGEE come from the germline V gene.

This clonotype turned up a few times. This chain joins TRBV13 and TRBJ2-7; 10 bases are shared with TRBD1. CDR3 length: 13 amino acids. The junction had 3 bases not matched to a gene; V was cut back by 4 bases and J by 6 bases. Germline lookup yields CDR1 PRHDT and CDR2 FYEKMQ (reference sequence). The CDR3 DNA sequence: TGTGCCAGCAGCTCCTGGGACAGGGGCGAGCAGTACTTC. Protein sequence: CASSSWDRGEQYF. Variable domain in full (rest from reference TRBV13 and TRBJ2-7): AAGVIQSPRHLIKEKRETATLKCYPIPRHDTVYWYQQGPGQDPQFLISFYEKMQSDKGSIPDRFSAQQFSDYHSELNMSSLELGDSALYFCASSSWDRGEQYFGPGTRLTVT.

There are many counts of this clonotype. The rearrangement links TRBV7-6 to TRBJ2-7; 11 bases are shared with TRBD2. J was trimmed by 6 bases and V by 1 base; bases with no gene match: 5. Per the germline V gene, CDR1 is SGHVS and CDR2 is FNYEAQ. CDR3 size: 15 residues. CDR3 nucleotide sequence: TGTGCCAGCAGCTTAGACGGACTAGCGGGTACCGAGCAGTACTTC. The encoded protein is CASSLDGLAGTEQYF.

This clonotype appeared many times. V and J are TRBV20-1 and TRBJ2-7; unclear D gene. Trimming stripped 0 bases from V and 0 bases from J, with 15 bases between. The CDR3 spans 16 residues. Germline V CDR1 and CDR2: DFQATT, SNEGSKA (reference sequence). CDR3 residues: CSARDFLASSSYEQYF. The DNA of the CDR3 is TGCAGTGCTAGAGATTTCTTGGCTTCCTCCTCCTACGAGCAGTACTTC.

This clonotype was counted only a few times. The V and J genes are TRBV7-2 and TRBJ1-1; 8 bases map to TRBD1. The CDR3 runs 14 residues. Germline CDR1 and CDR2: SGHTA and FQGNSA. The trim removed 5 bases at V and 6 bases at J, leaving 8 bases unmatched. Here the CDR3 reads CASSPRQGLAEAFF. DNA of the CDR3: TGTGCCAGCAGCCCCCGACAGGGGTTGGCTGAAGCTTTCTTT.

This clonotype was counted at least ten times. The CDR3 reads CASSLWSSGTEQFF. For the CDR3, the DNA is TGTGCCAGCAGCTTGTGGTCTAGCGGGACTGAGCAGTTCTTC. The chain uses TRBV5-5 and TRBJ2-1; TRBD2 aligns across 9 bases. Trimming removed 1 base from V and 9 bases from J; junction bases left unmatched: 5. The CDR3 covers 14 residues. Germline V gene lookup returns CDR1 SGHKS and CDR2 YYEKEE (reference sequence).

The chain is built from TRBV7-2 and TRBJ2-1, with D possibly being TRBD1 or TRBD2 (5 bases each). The CDR3 is made up of 14 amino acids. The V end lost 9 bases, the J end lost 7 bases, and 19 bases lay between the germline ends. CDR1 and CDR2 from the germline V gene are SGHTA and FQGNSA. The CDR3 here is CASHHGASRNEQFF. The CDR3 DNA reads TGTGCCAGTCACCATGGGGCTAGCAGGAATGAGCAGTTCTTC.

This clonotype was recorded many times. V usage is TRBV7-2 and J usage is TRBJ2-1, with 7 nucleotides matching TRBD1. The V and J ends lost 5 bases and 4 bases, in that order; junction bases with no gene match: 8. Germline-derived CDR1 and CDR2 are SGHTA and FQGNSA. The CDR3 spans 15 residues. CDR3 protein: CASSPEGARYNEQFF. As DNA, the CDR3 is TGTGCCAGCAGCCCCGAGGGGGCGCGGTACAATGAGCAGTTCTTC. The variable domain in full, with the rest retrieved from reference TRBV7-2 and TRBJ2-1, is GAGVSQSPSNKVTEKGKDVELRCDPISGHTALYWYRQSLGQGLEFLIYFQGNSAPDKSGLPSDRFSAERTGGSVSTLTIQRTQQEDSAVYLCASSPEGARYNEQFFGPGTRLTVL.

This clonotype came up many times. The chain combines TRBV7-2 with TRBJ1-5; no reliable D call. The CDR3 is made up of 15 amino acids. Germline loops: CDR1 SGHTA, CDR2 FQGNSA. V was shortened by 1 base and J by 1 base, with 8 bases between the two germline ends. CDR3 in amino acids: CASSLGVQSNQPQHF. The CDR3 DNA follows: TGTGCCAGCAGCTTAGGTGTACAGAGCAATCAGCCCCAGCATTTT.

This clonotype was picked up many times. This chain uses TRBV7-2 with TRBJ2-1, with D tentatively TRBD2 (5 bases). V was shortened by 2 bases and J by 0 bases, with 8 bases between the two germline ends. This CDR3 spans 15 amino acids. Germline values: CDR1 SGHTA, CDR2 FQGNSA. In DNA, the CDR3 is TGTGCCAGCAGCTTATGGCGGGTCTCCTACAATGAGCAGTTCTTC. Protein: CASSLWRVSYNEQFF.

J is TRBJ2-1 and V is TRBV11-2, with D possibly matching TRBD1 (6 bases). V gave up 1 base and J gave up 8 bases, with 12 bases separating them. This CDR3 has 14 residues. Germline V gene sequence: CDR1 SGHAT, CDR2 FQNNGV. In DNA form, the CDR3 reads TGTGCCAGCAGCTTAGTAACAGGGCGCGATGAGCAGTTCTTC. It is translated as CASSLVTGRDEQFF.

This clonotype came up many times. The V and J genes are TRBV6-2 or TRBV6-3 and TRBJ2-3; the D gene is possibly TRBD2 (5 bases). Per the germline V gene, CDR1 is MNHEY and CDR2 is SVGEGT. This CDR3 is built from 16 residues. The V gene lost 4 bases and the J gene lost 3 bases, with 17 bases spanning the gap. CDR3 in amino acids: CASSSSTRNPTDTQYF. The CDR3 DNA reads TGTGCCAGCAGTTCCTCAACTAGGAACCCTACAGATACGCAGTATTTT.

At least ten counts were recorded for this clonotype. In this CDR3 the conserved last residue, phenylalanine or tryptophan, is missing, so a read error is likely. Because the CDR3's place on the DNA is in doubt, the DNA is left out and the CDR3 is given as listed by TCRdb. The genes are TRBV6-6 and TRBJ1-4. Germline lookup yields CDR1 MNHNY and CDR2 SVGAGI (reference sequence). The CDR3 spans 12 amino acids, including both terminal residues. CDR3 loop: CASSYGQGGLAL.

This clonotype was counted at least ten times. This rearrangement joins TRBV6-1 to TRBJ2-3, with 13 bases matching TRBD2. Germline V gene sequence: CDR1 MNHNS, CDR2 SASEGT. The CDR3 runs to 14 residues. V shed 6 bases, J shed 6 bases, and the junction held 3 bases outside the gene matches. The DNA for the CDR3 is TGTGCCAGCAGACTAGCGGGAGGGAGGGATACGCAGTATTTT. It translates to CASRLAGGRDTQYF.

This clonotype came up many times. V is TRBV6-2 or TRBV6-3 and J is TRBJ2-7; 11 bases are a match to TRBD2. Germline-derived CDR1 and CDR2 are MNHEY and SVGEGT. This CDR3 contains 13 residues. The V and J ends lost 10 bases and 2 bases, in that order; junction bases with no gene match: 4. CDR3 amino acids: CAIKLAGAYEQYF. The CDR3 nucleotides read TGTGCCATCAAACTAGCGGGAGCCTACGAGCAGTACTTC.

At least ten counts were recorded for this clonotype. The chain carries TRBV4-1 and TRBJ1-2; D gene unclear. V lost 1 base and J lost 2, with 11 bases in between. In germline, CDR1 is MGHRA, CDR2 YSYEKL. The CDR3 runs to 15 residues. The CDR3 nucleotides are TGCGCCAGCAGCCAAGCACCGGGAGCAAACTATGGCTACACCTTC. Amino acids: CASSQAPGANYGYTF.

This clonotype was observed at least ten times. The chain has TRBV5-1 and TRBJ1-1, with TRBD1 identical over 7 bases. CDR3 length equals 14 residues. J was trimmed by 6 bases and V by 4 bases; bases with no gene match: 9. The germline gives CDR1 SGHRS, CDR2 YFSETQ. The CDR3 DNA reads TGCGCCAGCAGCCAGGGGGTGGTAGGGGCTGAAGCTTTCTTT. Translating it yields CASSQGVVGAEAFF.

The rearrangement joins TRBV29-1 to TRBJ2-4, with D tentatively TRBD1 (5 bases). CDR3 length: 11 residues. Germline CDR1 is SQVTM and CDR2 is ANQGSEA. The V gene lost 4 bases and the J gene lost 8 bases, with 9 bases spanning the gap. This CDR3 is CSVAGWDIQYF. Here the CDR3 DNA reads TGCAGCGTTGCAGGGTGGGACATTCAGTACTTC.

This clonotype was picked up many times. V usage is TRBV7-2 and J usage is TRBJ2-1, with 9 nucleotides matching TRBD1. V lost 4 bases to trimming and J lost 8 bases; unmatched junction nucleotides: 9. The CDR3 has 15 residues. CDR1 and CDR2 (germline): SGHTA, FQGNSA. CDR3 loop: CASSYRQGVHYEQFF. The CDR3 DNA reads TGTGCCAGCAGCTATAGACAGGGGGTCCACTATGAGCAGTTCTTC.

This clonotype was counted at least ten times. This chain uses TRBV7-3 with TRBJ1-1; D is unclear. There are 14 residues in the CDR3. Germline V lookup: CDR1 SGHTA, CDR2 FQGTGA. Trimming took 2 bases from V and 3 from J, leaving 10 bases between them. The CDR3 reads CASSLQGKDTEAFF. As DNA, the CDR3 is TGTGCCAGCAGCTTACAAGGGAAGGACACTGAAGCTTTCTTT.

In this sample, this clonotype turned up many times. J is TRBJ1-2 and V is TRBV7-8; no reliable D call. The length of the CDR3 is 14 residues. V was pared by 1 base and J by 4 bases, with 10 bases between. CDR1 and CDR2 (germline): SGHVS, FQNEAQ. CDR3 DNA sequence: TGTGCCAGCAGCTTAGAGTCGGCGGGCTATGGCTACACCTTC. Translating it yields CASSLESAGYGYTF.

This clonotype was observed many times. V is TRBV5-8 and J is TRBJ2-1; 10 bases line up with TRBD2. Germline trimming cut 5 bases from V and 4 bases from J; bases unmatched to any gene: 6. Germline lookup yields CDR1 SGHTS and CDR2 YDEGEE. The CDR3 contains 15 residues. CDR3 sequence (DNA): TGTGCCAGCAGAACCGGGACTAGCGAATACAATGAGCAGTTCTTC. Amino acid sequence: CASRTGTSEYNEQFF. The full variable domain, rest sourced from reference TRBV5-8 and TRBJ2-1, is EAGVTQSPTHLIKTRGQQATLRCSPISGHTSVYWYQQALGLGLQFLLWYDEGEERNRGNFPPRFSGRQFPNYSSELNVNALELEDSALYLCASRTGTSEYNEQFFGPGTRLTVL.

This clonotype was seen at least ten times. The chain employs TRBV20-1 and TRBJ2-3; 7 bases map to TRBD2. The CDR3 runs 15 residues. Germline V gene lookup returns CDR1 DFQATT and CDR2 SNEGSKA (reference sequence). After removal of 5 bases from V and 1 base from J, the junction contained 9 bases not matched to a gene. CDR3 residues: CSASRRESGTDTQYF. Written as DNA, the CDR3 is TGCAGTGCTTCTCGGCGGGAGTCGGGCACAGATACGCAGTATTTT.

This clonotype occurred many times. The CDR3 is CAWSKGQGAYEQYF. CDR3 coding DNA: TGTGCCTGGAGCAAAGGACAGGGCGCCTACGAGCAGTACTTC. The V call is TRBV30, the J call TRBJ2-7, with 8 nucleotides matching TRBD1. The J segment lost 2 bases and the V segment lost 3 bases, leaving 6 bases of the junction unmatched. The CDR3 consists of 14 residues. CDR1 and CDR2 (germline): GTSNPN, SVGIG (reference sequence).